This TCR beta chain originates from a study of T cell responses to AZD1222 COVID-19 vaccine. Study outcomes and limitations: White British ancestry dominated among donors, who included more females, and clonal diversity was possibly underestimated. At study baseline, merely about 6 AZD1222 recipients were seropositive.

CDR1 SGHRS and CDR2 YFSETQ come from the germline V gene. The CDR3 is 13 residues long. Trimming cost V 3 bases and J 2 bases, with 9 bases left between them. As regards this clone: Its antigen is unidentified.

Second-dose intervals near 4 or 12 weeks were combined. Here immunoSEQ multiplex PCR was the method, and the copy in TCRdb shows in-frame clones only, minus some. The sample shows approximately 80,000 clones, less than 95% of them seen only once. This clonotype originated in an adult who received the AZD1222 COVID-19 vaccine. This material consisted of peripheral blood, taken 28 days after the second AZD1222 dose. The chain recombines TRBV5-1 with TRBJ2-7; D is unclear. CDR3 amino acids: CASSSGSPYEQYF. For the CDR3, the DNA is TGCGCCAGCAGCTCCGGGTCCCCCTACGAGCAGTACTTC. The full variable domain, in which reference TRBV5-1 and TRBJ2-7 provide the parts outside the CDR3, is KAGVTQTPRYLIKTRGQQVTLSCSPISGHRSVSWYQQTPGQGLQFLFEYFSETQRNKGNFPGRFSGRQFSNSRSEMNVSTLELGDSALYLCASSSGSPYEQYFGPGTRLTVT.